These T cell receptor beta chains were read from a single sample in a study of cytomegalovirus exposure and HLA in healthy donors. Profiling relied on immunoSEQ multiplex PCR, and the TCRdb table lists in-frame clones only, not all of them. The profile shows 150,000 to 200,000 clones, roughly 89% of them singletons. Source material: PBMCs. The receptors come from a woman under 30 in good health and CMV-seropositive. The CDR3 runs from the conserved cysteine through the conserved F or W. Each record gives: CDR3 protein, CDR3 DNA, D gene, V gene, clone size, J gene. A D gene is named only where the DNA matches it firmly. A clone size is listed for some rows: how often the clone was seen (once, few, many), or a class if it is expanded.

CDR3aa: CASSFQDISYNEQFF
CDR3nt: TGTGCCAGCAGTTTTCAGGATATCTCCTACAATGAGCAGTTCTTC
d_gene: .
v_gene: TRBV27
abundance: .
j_gene: TRBJ2-1

CDR3aa: CASIRGTEAFF
CDR3nt: TGTGCCAGCATACGGGGCACTGAAGCTTTCTTT
d_gene: .
v_gene: TRBV2
abundance: few
j_gene: TRBJ1-1

CDR3aa: CAWAKTGYLEKLFF
CDR3nt: TGTGCCTGGGCTAAGACAGGCTATCTCGAAAAACTGTTTTTT
d_gene: .
v_gene: TRBV30
abundance: .
j_gene: TRBJ1-4

CDR3aa: CAWRSEYSSYEQYF
CDR3nt: TGTGCCTGGAGGTCTGAGTATAGCTCCTACGAGCAGTACTTC
d_gene: .
v_gene: TRBV30
abundance: .
j_gene: TRBJ2-7

CDR3aa: CASSPRGDRNEKLFF
CDR3nt: TGTGCCAGCAGTCCCAGGGGCGACCGAAATGAAAAACTGTTTTTT
d_gene: .
v_gene: TRBV6-1
abundance: few
j_gene: TRBJ1-4

CDR3aa: CASSQARGGIYEQYF
CDR3nt: TGCGCCAGCAGCCAAGCTCGGGGTGGTATCTACGAGCAGTACTTC
d_gene: .
v_gene: TRBV4-3
abundance: .
j_gene: TRBJ2-7

CDR3aa: CASSSGQGASNEKLFF
CDR3nt: TGTGCCAGCAGCTCTGGACAGGGGGCATCTAATGAAAAACTGTTTTTT
d_gene: TRBD1
v_gene: TRBV5-4
abundance: .
j_gene: TRBJ1-4

CDR3aa: CASSEGQVGNQPQHF
CDR3nt: TGTGCCAGCAGTGAAGGGCAGGTTGGCAATCAGCCCCAGCATTTT
d_gene: .
v_gene: TRBV2
abundance: .
j_gene: TRBJ1-5

CDR3aa: CASTAYSSYEQYF
CDR3nt: TGTGCCAGCACGGCCTACAGCTCCTACGAGCAGTACTTC
d_gene: .
v_gene: TRBV25-1
abundance: .
j_gene: TRBJ2-7

CDR3aa: CAWTQGGVEGYTF
CDR3nt: TGTGCCTGGACCCAAGGGGGGGTGGAAGGCTACACCTTC
d_gene: .
v_gene: TRBV30
abundance: .
j_gene: TRBJ1-2

CDR3aa: CASSVAGGEEPQHF
CDR3nt: TGTGCCAGCAGCGTAGCAGGGGGCGAGGAGCCCCAGCATTTT
d_gene: TRBD1
v_gene: TRBV9
abundance: .
j_gene: TRBJ1-5

CDR3aa: CASSPQREQFF
CDR3nt: TGTGCCAGCAGCCCTCAACGGGAGCAGTTCTTC
d_gene: .
v_gene: TRBV7-9
abundance: .
j_gene: TRBJ2-1

CDR3aa: CASSLDLLSSGNTIYF
CDR3nt: TGCGCCAGCAGCTTGGATTTACTGAGCTCTGGAAACACCATATATTTT
d_gene: .
v_gene: TRBV5-1
abundance: .
j_gene: TRBJ1-3

CDR3aa: CASSPSTGIGQETQYF
CDR3nt: TGTGCCAGCAGCCCCTCGACAGGGATCGGACAAGAGACCCAGTACTTC
d_gene: TRBD1
v_gene: TRBV9
abundance: once
j_gene: TRBJ2-5

CDR3aa: CATTGSRFENIQYF
CDR3nt: TGTGCCACCACAGGGTCCAGGTTCGAAAACATTCAGTACTTC
d_gene: .
v_gene: TRBV10-3
abundance: .
j_gene: TRBJ2-4

CDR3aa: CASSHRDLAGDEQFF
CDR3nt: TGCGCCAGCAGCCACCGGGACTTGGCCGGGGATGAGCAGTTCTTC
d_gene: .
v_gene: TRBV4-3
abundance: .
j_gene: TRBJ2-1